A single T cell receptor (beta chain) is shown here with its context. What this receptor recognizes is not known. There are no base qualities to consult, and no much larger clone falls within one base. This specimen comes from a study of immune characterization of retroperitoneal liposarcoma (dated by TCRdb to the late 2010s). Preparation of the library involved PCR. TCRdb lists the instrument as NextSeq 500. The raw public reads went through TCRdb reprocessing: fastp at Q25, MiXCR clone calling, in-frame beta chains kept. Identical CDR3 protein sequences are pooled into one entry, listed with their most common genes and DNA. The sample profile shows some 4,300 distinct CDR3 sequences; 35% of them were found once. The ten largest clones capture around 27% of the sample. Measured from the cysteine to the phenylalanine, the CDR3 is 15 residues long. Of all the DNA, just the CDR3 is kept, 45 bases in frame from base 1. The germline V gene sets CDR1 to SGHTA and CDR2 to FQGNSA. Trimming accounts for 5 bases at V and 8 bases at J, while the number of junction bases matched to no gene is 8.

Sequenced sample: tumor tissue. The TCR sequence derives from a male donor with retroperitoneal liposarcoma. The rearranged segments are TRBV7-2 and TRBJ2-1, and 11 bases in between align with TRBD2. The CDR3: CASSGSGGAVDEQFF. In nucleotides, the sequence is TGTGCCAGCAGCGGTAGCGGGGGGGCCGTCGATGAGCAGTTCTTC.